These 19 T cell receptor beta chains were sequenced from one sample in a study of blood T cell repertoires in COVID-19. Sequenced by immunoSEQ multiplex PCR; TCRdb stores in-frame clones only, minus some. The sample consists of 150,000 to 200,000 clones, roughly four fifths of them appearing once. The source material was peripheral blood. The receptor source for this set is a man in his 70s with active or convalescent COVID-19.

This clone is a singleton in its sample. V gene TRBV20-1 combines with J gene TRBJ2-7; the D gene is possibly TRBD1 (6 bases). Trimming shortened V by 7 bases and J by 2 bases, and 9 bases separated the two germline ends. The CDR3 is 11 amino acids. Per the germline V gene, CDR1 is DFQATT and CDR2 is SNEGSKA (reference sequence). CDR3 residues: CSVNRAYEQYF. The CDR3 region has the DNA TGCAGTGTCAACAGGGCCTACGAGCAGTACTTC.

The CDR3, as DNA: TGTGCCAGCTCACAGAGGACAGGGAGAACTGAAGCTTTCTTT. Its protein product is CASSQRTGRTEAFF. The J gene is TRBJ1-1, the V gene TRBV18, with 8 bases identical to TRBD1. V trimming: 4 bases; J trimming: 5 bases; junction bases outside the gene matches: 6. CDR3 length equals 14 residues. Germline loops: CDR1 KGHSH, CDR2 LQKENI.

The rearrangement uses TRBV18 and TRBJ2-3, with 9 bases that match TRBD2. In germline, CDR1 is KGHSH, CDR2 LQKENI. V was pared by 0 bases and J by 8 bases, with 9 bases of the junction left unmatched. CDR3 length: 16 residues. The DNA for the CDR3 is TGTGCCAGCTCACCACCCGCGACTAGCGGAGGAGCTACGCAGTATTTT. This encodes CASSPPATSGGATQYF. The entire variable domain, with the rest obtained from reference TRBV18 and TRBJ2-3, is as follows: NAGVMQNPRHLVRRRGQEARLRCSPMKGHSHVYWYRQLPEEGLKFMVYLQKENIIDESGMPKERFSAEFPKEGPSILRIQQVVRGDSAAYFCASSPPATSGGATQYFGPGTRLTVL.

The J gene is TRBJ2-1, the V gene TRBV5-1, with TRBD1 matching 10 bases. The CDR3 covers 16 residues. V shed 3 bases and J 4 bases; nucleotides not matched to a gene: 7. Germline CDR1 reads SGHRS; CDR2 reads YFSETQ. DNA for the CDR3: TGCGCCAGCAGCTCCTCCGGGACAGGGGAGTACAATGAGCAGTTCTTC. As protein: CASSSSGTGEYNEQFF.

The CDR3 loop is CASSLGGPRDTQYF. The CDR3 DNA reads TGTGCCAGCAGCTTAGGAGGGCCTAGGGATACGCAGTATTTT. This chain joins TRBV7-2 and TRBJ2-3, with D tentatively TRBD2 (5 bases). The V gene's germline CDR1 is SGHTA and CDR2 FQGNSA. The CDR3 runs to 14 residues. V lost 1 base and J lost 6, with 11 bases in between.

The CDR3 DNA reads TGTGCCAGCAGCCCTAGCGGGATGGCCGAGACCCAGTACTTC. Protein sequence: CASSPSGMAETQYF. This chain links TRBV7-9 with TRBJ2-5; 9 bases fit TRBD2. The V gene end was trimmed by 5 bases and the J gene end by 5 bases; junction bases not matched to a gene: 6. This CDR3 region has 14 residues. Germline-derived CDR1 and CDR2 are SEHNR and FQNEAQ (reference sequence).

The chain joins TRBV10-3 to TRBJ2-7, with 7 bases fitting TRBD1. Germline assignment: CDR1 ENHRY and CDR2 SYGVKD. This CDR3 is 11 amino acids long. Trimming cost V 4 bases and J 7 bases; bases outside gene matches: 1. The CDR3 loop is CAISATGEQYF. CDR3 sequence (DNA): TGTGCCATCAGTGCGACAGGGGAGCAGTACTTC.

On this clone: Other DNA variants within this sample encode the same CDR3. The rearrangement links TRBV18 to TRBJ1-1; D gene ambiguous. In germline, CDR1 is KGHSH, CDR2 LQKENI. The CDR3 is 13 amino acids. The V end lost 6 bases, the J end lost 3 bases, and 11 bases lay between the germline ends. In DNA, the CDR3 is TGTGCCAGCTCCCCCCCCGGGGACACTGAAGCTTTCTTT. It codes for CASSPPGDTEAFF.

The CDR3 is CATSRVNFHKNYGYTF. The CDR3 bases are TGTGCCACCAGCAGAGTAAATTTCCACAAGAACTATGGCTACACCTTC. The chain joins TRBV15 to TRBJ1-2, with D unresolved. This CDR3 is 16 amino acids long. CDR1 LNHNV and CDR2 YYDKDF come from the germline V gene (reference sequence). Deletions cut 1 base from V and 2 bases from J, with 14 bases between.

The chain carries TRBV10-1 and TRBJ2-5, with a possible D match to TRBD2 (6 bases). V shed 2 bases and J shed 6 bases, with 16 bases lying between them. This CDR3 contains 15 residues. The germline V gene encodes CDR1 WNHNN and CDR2 SYGVQD (reference sequence). The CDR3 DNA reads as TGCGCCAGCAGTGAGCCGGGACTCCCTCCGAAGACCCAGTACTTC. It encodes CASSEPGLPPKTQYF.

The chain couples TRBV18 to TRBJ2-1; 11 bases map to TRBD2. V lost 1 base and J lost 5; bases outside the gene matches: 1. The CDR3 runs to 15 residues. The germline V gene encodes CDR1 KGHSH and CDR2 LQKENI. This CDR3 is CASSPLAGGHNEQFF. The CDR3 bases are TGTGCCAGCTCACCACTAGCGGGAGGGCACAATGAGCAGTTCTTC.

This chain connects TRBV6-4 to TRBJ2-7; 8 bases align to TRBD1. Germline CDR1 and CDR2: MRHNA and SNTAGT. J was trimmed by 5 bases and V by 8 bases; bases with no gene match: 8. The CDR3 is 13 residues long. The CDR3: CASWGSGGHEQYF. CDR3 sequence (DNA): TGTGCCAGCTGGGGCTCAGGGGGCCACGAGCAGTACTTC.

The chain uses TRBV12-3 or TRBV12-4 and TRBJ2-3; no clear D. V lost 6 bases and J 8 bases, leaving 9 bases between the germline ends. This CDR3 has 11 residues. CDR3 protein: CASRLRVTQYF. The CDR3 region has the DNA TGTGCCAGCAGACTCCGAGTTACGCAGTATTTT.

The V call is TRBV24-1, the J call TRBJ2-5; 9 bases match TRBD1. V trimming: 3 bases; J trimming: 4 bases; junction bases outside the gene matches: 5. The CDR3 loop spans 15 amino acids. The germline V gene has CDR1 KGHDR and CDR2 SFDVKD. The CDR3 loop is CATSDHTGGRETQYF. DNA of the CDR3: TGTGCCACCAGTGATCACACAGGGGGCCGAGAGACCCAGTACTTC.

This chain connects TRBV6-5 to TRBJ2-2; D is perhaps TRBD2 (6 bases). The CDR3 contains 16 residues. The ends were cut back, 4 bases at V and 3 bases at J, with 15 bases in the middle. Germline lookup yields CDR1 MNHEY and CDR2 SVGAGI. The DNA for the CDR3 is TGTGCCAGCAGTTCCCCAGCGGGTTCCGACACCGGGGAGCTGTTTTTT. It codes for CASSSPAGSDTGELFF.

The chain links TRBV19 to TRBJ2-1; 7 nucleotides line up with TRBD2. This CDR3 is 15 amino acids long. V lost 7 bases, J lost 3 bases, and 9 bases stayed unmatched. CDR1 and CDR2 from the germline V gene are LNHDA and SQIVND (reference sequence). CDR3 nucleotide sequence: TGTGCCAGTATGATTGGAGCGGGACTCTACAATGAGCAGTTCTTC. Residues: CASMIGAGLYNEQFF.

J is TRBJ1-5 and V is TRBV28; the D is unclear. The germline V and J ends were trimmed by 2 bases and 6 bases, with 11 bases remaining between them. The CDR3 covers 14 residues. Germline CDR1 reads MDHEN; CDR2 reads SYDVKM. CDR3 sequence: CASSLVARSQPQHF. The CDR3 coding sequence is TGTGCCAGCAGTTTAGTCGCAAGGAGTCAGCCCCAGCATTTT.

The chain combines TRBV15 with TRBJ1-5, with TRBD1 as a possible D gene (6 bases). V lost 8 bases and J 1 base, leaving 15 bases between the germline ends. CDR1 and CDR2 (germline): LNHNV, YYDKDF (reference sequence). The CDR3 sequence is 15 residues long. CDR3 sequence (DNA): TGTGCCACCTCCGGGTACGGACAGAGCAATCAGCCCCAGCATTTT. Amino acid sequence: CATSGYGQSNQPQHF.

This chain uses TRBV19 with TRBJ1-2; possibly TRBD1 for D (5 bases). V lost 4 bases and J lost 7, with 10 bases in between. CDR1 is LNHDA, CDR2 SQIVND, per germline (reference sequence). The CDR3 covers 12 residues. The CDR3 DNA follows: TGTGCCAGTAGTACGGGGCGGGGTGGCTACACCTTC. Translating gives CASSTGRGGYTF. The full variable domain, completed using reference TRBV19 and TRBJ1-2, is DGGITQSPKYLFRKEGQNVTLSCEQNLNHDAMYWYRQDPGQGLRLIYYSQIVNDFQKGDIAEGYSVSREKKESFPLTVTSAQKNPTAFYLCASSTGRGGYTFGSGTRLTVV.